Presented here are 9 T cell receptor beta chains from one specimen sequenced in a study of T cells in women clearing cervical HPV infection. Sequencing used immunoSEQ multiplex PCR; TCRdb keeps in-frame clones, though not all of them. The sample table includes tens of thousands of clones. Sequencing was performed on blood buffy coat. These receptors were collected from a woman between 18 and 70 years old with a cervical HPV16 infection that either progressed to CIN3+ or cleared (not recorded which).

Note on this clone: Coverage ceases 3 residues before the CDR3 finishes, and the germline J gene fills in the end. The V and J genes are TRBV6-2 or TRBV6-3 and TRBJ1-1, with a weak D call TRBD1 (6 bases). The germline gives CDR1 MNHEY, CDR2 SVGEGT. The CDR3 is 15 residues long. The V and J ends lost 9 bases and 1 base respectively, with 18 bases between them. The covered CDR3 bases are TGTGCCAGGATCGAGGGGGGGTCGCAGAACACTGAA. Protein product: CARIEGGSQNTE. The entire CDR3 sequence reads CARIEGGSQNTEAFF.

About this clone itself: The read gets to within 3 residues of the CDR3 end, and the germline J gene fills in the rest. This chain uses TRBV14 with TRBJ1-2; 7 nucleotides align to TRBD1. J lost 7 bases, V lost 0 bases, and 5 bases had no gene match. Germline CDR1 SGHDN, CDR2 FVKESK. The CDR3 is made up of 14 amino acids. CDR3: CASSQDDRETGYTF. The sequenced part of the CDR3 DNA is TGTGCCAGCAGCCAAGATGACAGGGAAACTGGC. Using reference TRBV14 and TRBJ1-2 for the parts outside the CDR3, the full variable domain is EAGVTQFPSHSVIEKGQTVTLRCDPISGHDNLYWYRRVMGKEIKFLLHFVKESKQDESGMPNNRFLAERTGGTYSTLKVQPAELEDSGVYFCASSQDDRETGYTFGSGTRLTVV.

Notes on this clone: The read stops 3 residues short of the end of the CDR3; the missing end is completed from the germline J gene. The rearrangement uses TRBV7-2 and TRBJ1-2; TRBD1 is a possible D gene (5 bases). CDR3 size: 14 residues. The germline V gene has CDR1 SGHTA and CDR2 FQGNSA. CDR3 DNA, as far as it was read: TGTGCCAGCAGCACCAGACAGAGTTCTGGCGGC. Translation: CASSTRQSSGG. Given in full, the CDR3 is CASSTRQSSGGYTF.

The CDR3 sequence: CASSLAQSYDYTF. The sequenced part of the CDR3 DNA is TGTGCCAGCAGCTTAGCGCAATCCTACGAC. The rearrangement uses TRBV7-8 and TRBJ1-2, with D unresolved. The read finishes 3 residues shy of the CDR3 end, and the germline J gene is used to complete it. The CDR3 extends over 13 amino acids. Germline V gives CDR1 SGHVS, CDR2 FQNEAQ. Full variable domain (outside the CDR3, taken from reference TRBV7-8 and TRBJ1-2): GAGVSQSPRYKVAKRGQDVALRCDPISGHVSLFWYQQALGQGPEFLTYFQNEAQLDKSGLPSDRFFAERPEGSVSTLKIQRTQQEDSAVYLCASSLAQSYDYTFGSGTRLTVV.

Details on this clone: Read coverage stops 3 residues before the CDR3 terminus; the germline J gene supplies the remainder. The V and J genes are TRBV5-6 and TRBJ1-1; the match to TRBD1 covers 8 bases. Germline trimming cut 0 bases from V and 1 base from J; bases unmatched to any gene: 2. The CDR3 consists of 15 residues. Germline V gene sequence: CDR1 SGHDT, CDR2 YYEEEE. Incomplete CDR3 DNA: TGTGCCAGCAGCTTGGGGGACAGGACGAACACTGAA. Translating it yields CASSLGDRTNTE. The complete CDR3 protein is CASSLGDRTNTEAFF. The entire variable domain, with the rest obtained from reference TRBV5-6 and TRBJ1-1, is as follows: DAGVTQSPTHLIKTRGQQVTLRCSPKSGHDTVSWYQQALGQGPQFIFQYYEEEERQRGNFPDRFSGHQFPNYSSELNVNALLLGDSALYLCASSLGDRTNTEAFFGQGTRLTVV.

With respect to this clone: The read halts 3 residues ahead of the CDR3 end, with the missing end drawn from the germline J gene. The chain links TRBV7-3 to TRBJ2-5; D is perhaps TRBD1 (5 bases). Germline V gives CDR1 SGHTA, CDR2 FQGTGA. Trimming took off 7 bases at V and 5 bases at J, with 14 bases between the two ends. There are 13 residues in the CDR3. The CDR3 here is CASTEQPGETQYF. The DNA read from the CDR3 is TGTGCCAGCACCGAACAGCCAGGGGAGACC.

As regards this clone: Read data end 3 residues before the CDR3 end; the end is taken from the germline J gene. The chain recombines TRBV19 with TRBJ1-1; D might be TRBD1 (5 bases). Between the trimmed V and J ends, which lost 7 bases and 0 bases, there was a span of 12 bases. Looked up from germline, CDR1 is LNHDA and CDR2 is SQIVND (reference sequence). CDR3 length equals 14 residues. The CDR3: CASTGTRVNTEAFF. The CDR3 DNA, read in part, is TGTGCCAGTACCGGAACCAGGGTGAACACTGAA.

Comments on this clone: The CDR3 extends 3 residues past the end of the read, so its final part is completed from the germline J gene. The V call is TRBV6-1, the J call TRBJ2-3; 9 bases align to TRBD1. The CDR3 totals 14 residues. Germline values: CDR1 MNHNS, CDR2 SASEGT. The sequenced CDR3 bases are TGTGCCAGCAGTGAGGACAGGGGCTATCAGCCG. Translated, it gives CASSEDRGYQP. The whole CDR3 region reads CASSEDRGYQPQYF.

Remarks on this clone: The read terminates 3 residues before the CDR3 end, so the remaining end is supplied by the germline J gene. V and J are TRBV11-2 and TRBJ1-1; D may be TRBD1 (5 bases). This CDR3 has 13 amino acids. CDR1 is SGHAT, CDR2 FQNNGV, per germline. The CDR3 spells CASSLSGASVAFF. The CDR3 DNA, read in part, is TGTGCCAGCAGCTTAAGTGGGGCTTCAGTA.